This T cell receptor (beta chain) was obtained from a study of blood T cell repertoires in COVID-19. Assay used: immunoSEQ multiplex PCR; TCRdb lists only in-frame clones, some missing. There are approximately 400,000 clones in the sample; more than 85% occur only once, and 0.8% to 0.9% lies in the top ten. V lost 4 bases to trimming and J lost 6 bases, with 13 bases between them. This CDR3 has 13 amino acids. This clonotype was obtained from a middle-aged woman who had been exposed to COVID-19. This chain joins TRBV12-3 or TRBV12-4 and TRBJ2-7, with D hard to call. The sequenced material came from PBMCs or T cells enriched from blood (not recorded which). Here the CDR3 DNA reads TGTGCCAGCAGTTCCCGAACTGTACTCGAGCAGTACTTC. This gives the protein CASSSRTVLEQYF.